Following are 12 T cell receptor beta chains from one sample sequenced in a study of graft-versus-host responses after intestinal transplantation. Clones were read by immunoSEQ multiplex PCR, and TCRdb kept only the in-frame ones, dropping some. This sample has roughly 53,000 clones, with 75% to 95% found just once. Sequencing used PBMCs, obtained approximately 660 days after intestinal transplant. These TCRs come from a human patient who received an intestinal transplant, so some T cells may come from the graft donor.

Only a few counts were recorded for this clone. The CDR3 is CASSPKARPEKLFF. In nucleotides, the CDR3 is TGTGCCAGCTCACCAAAGGCTAGGCCTGAAAAACTGTTTTTT. The rearrangement uses TRBV18 and TRBJ1-4, with D unresolved. There are 14 residues in the CDR3. Germline V CDR1 and CDR2: KGHSH, LQKENI. Between the trimmed V and J ends, which lost 2 bases and 7 bases, there was a span of 11 bases.

V and J are TRBV20-1 and TRBJ1-4; TRBD1 might be the D (6 bases). The germline V and J ends were trimmed by 5 bases and 10 bases, with 11 bases remaining between them. The CDR3 length is 11 residues. CDR1 and CDR2 (germline): DFQATT, SNEGSKA (reference sequence). CDR3 residues: CSAPFRGKLFF. In DNA form, the CDR3 reads TGCAGTGCTCCCTTCAGGGGAAAACTGTTTTTT.

J is TRBJ1-2 and V is TRBV14; D unresolved. V was pared by 5 bases and J by 3 bases, with 4 bases between. This CDR3 spans 11 amino acids. Per germline, CDR1 SGHDN and CDR2 FVKESK. The CDR3 region is CASSDYYGYTF. Written as DNA, the CDR3 is TGTGCCAGCAGCGACTACTATGGCTACACCTTC.

The V call is TRBV19, the J call TRBJ2-1; D not certain. Trimming cost V 10 bases and J 0 bases, with 13 bases left between them. The CDR3 loop spans 14 amino acids. Germline CDR1 is LNHDA and CDR2 is SQIVND (reference sequence). Here the CDR3 reads CATRLFSSYNEQFF. CDR3 bases: TGTGCCACCCGATTGTTTTCCTCCTACAATGAGCAGTTCTTC.

The CDR3 DNA follows: TGTGCCACCAGCAGAGACCAGGGAGGGGCCGGGGAGCTGTTTTTT. This codes for CATSRDQGGAGELFF. The chain couples TRBV15 to TRBJ2-2; 7 nucleotides align to TRBD2. This CDR3 has 15 amino acids. Germline V gene data show CDR1 as LNHNV and CDR2 as YYDKDF (reference sequence). Trimming took 0 bases from V and 6 from J; bases not matched to a gene: 4.

The chain uses TRBV5-1 and TRBJ1-1, with D possibly TRBD1 on 5 matching bases. Germline loops: CDR1 SGHRS, CDR2 YFSETQ. The CDR3 length is 12 residues. V was cut by 1 base and J by 11 bases, with 12 bases left in between. CDR3 DNA: TGCGCCAGCAGCTTGTACCAGGGTCCGGCTTTCTTT. Its protein is CASSLYQGPAFF.

The chain links TRBV19 to TRBJ1-2; D not certain. This CDR3 contains 12 residues. From germline, CDR1 is LNHDA and CDR2 SQIVND (reference sequence). The ends were cut back, 7 bases at V and 3 bases at J, with 9 bases in the middle. The CDR3 is CASTASHYGYTF. The CDR3 DNA is TGTGCCAGTACGGCATCCCACTATGGCTACACCTTC.

The genes are TRBV18 and TRBJ2-2; D perhaps matches TRBD2 (6 bases). Germline lookup yields CDR1 KGHSH and CDR2 LQKENI. With 1 base removed from V and 7 bases from J, the gap between germline ends came to 19 bases. The CDR3 totals 17 residues. As DNA, the CDR3 is TGTGCCAGCTCACCACTTCATTCGTGGAGGGAAGACGGGGAGCTGTTTTTT. It encodes CASSPLHSWREDGELFF.

The V gene is TRBV19, the J gene TRBJ2-7, with D unclear. CDR1 and CDR2 from the germline V gene are LNHDA and SQIVND (reference sequence). This CDR3 comprises 13 residues. V was pared by 1 base and J by 3 bases, with 7 bases between. The CDR3 DNA reads as TGTGCCAGTAGTATAGTGGCTGACTACGAGCAGTACTTC. It specifies CASSIVADYEQYF.

The rearrangement uses TRBV30 and TRBJ2-7; 8 bases agree with TRBD2. The CDR3 is 14 amino acids. After removal of 4 bases from V and 2 bases from J, the junction contained 7 bases not matched to a gene. CDR1 and CDR2 (germline): GTSNPN, SVGIG (reference sequence). The DNA of the CDR3 is TGTGCCTGGAAAAATTTAGCGGGGCCCTACGAGCAGTACTTC. Its protein product is CAWKNLAGPYEQYF.

This chain uses TRBV19 with TRBJ2-1; D is uncertain. Deletions cut 5 bases from V and 5 bases from J, with 10 bases between. Per the germline V gene, CDR1 is LNHDA and CDR2 is SQIVND (reference sequence). The CDR3 runs to 13 residues. In nucleotides, the CDR3 is TGTGCCAGTAGTTCCGGACGGAACAATGAGCAGTTCTTC. Its protein is CASSSGRNNEQFF.

The V call is TRBV6-1, the J call TRBJ1-3; 10 positions match TRBD1. Germline V gene lookup returns CDR1 MNHNS and CDR2 SASEGT. V lost 11 bases and J lost 8; bases outside the gene matches: 15. This CDR3 is built from 15 residues. CDR3 nucleotide sequence: TGTGCCGCTCGGCCGGGACAGGGGTTGGGTGACACCATATATTTT. Translated: CAARPGQGLGDTIYF.